One sample yielded the 30 T cell receptor beta chains listed below, sequenced in a study of T cell repertoires in Merkel cell carcinoma. Here immunoSEQ multiplex PCR was the method, and the copy in TCRdb shows in-frame clones only, minus some. Of roughly 14,000 clones listed, 76% are singletons. Sequenced input: tumor tissue. Source of these receptors: an adult with Merkel cell carcinoma.

The rearrangement joins TRBV7-9 to TRBJ2-2, with 8 bases lining up with TRBD1. CDR1 and CDR2 (germline): SEHNR, FQNEAQ (reference sequence). This CDR3 has 15 amino acids. The junction had 7 bases not matched to a gene; V was cut back by 3 bases and J by 7 bases. CDR3 residues: CASSFLQGAHGELFF. DNA for the CDR3: TGTGCCAGCAGCTTCTTGCAGGGGGCCCACGGGGAGCTGTTTTTT.

In its sample, this clone was seen a few times. J is TRBJ1-5 and V is TRBV6-6; D remains unclear. Per germline, CDR1 MNHNY and CDR2 SVGAGI (reference sequence). V lost 6 bases, J lost 7 bases, and 19 bases lay in between. The CDR3 consists of 15 residues. The CDR3 DNA is TGTGCCAGCAGCCCTCAGGCGGGATTCCGGCAGCCCCAGCATTTT. Its translation: CASSPQAGFRQPQHF.

The J gene is TRBJ2-1, the V gene TRBV29-1, with 11 bases identical to TRBD1. Germline V gives CDR1 SQVTM, CDR2 ANQGSEA. J gave up 8 bases and V 5 bases, and 8 bases lay outside the gene matches. The CDR3 covers 14 residues. CDR3 DNA: TGCAGCGTTTTAGTCCGGACAGGGGGCGATGAGCAGTTCTTC. It specifies CSVLVRTGGDEQFF.

The chain joins TRBV11-3 to TRBJ2-1; D possibly uses TRBD1 or TRBD2 (6 bases each). Germline-derived CDR1 and CDR2 are SGHNT and YENEEA. This CDR3 comprises 14 residues. V lost 5 bases and J lost 6, with 14 bases in between. The CDR3 reads CASSRGGSGNEQFF. The CDR3 DNA sequence: TGTGCCAGCAGCAGAGGGGGGAGTGGCAATGAGCAGTTCTTC.

This chain links TRBV5-6 with TRBJ1-1, with D hard to call. V lost 3 bases and J 0 bases, leaving 12 bases between the germline ends. Germline CDR1 reads SGHDT; CDR2 reads YYEEEE. The CDR3 extends over 15 amino acids. CDR3 region: CASSSLDRLNTEAFF. The CDR3 DNA sequence: TGTGCCAGCAGCTCCCTTGACCGACTGAACACTGAAGCTTTCTTT.

The chain has TRBV3-1 (or the pseudogene TRBV3-2) and TRBJ2-1; a possible D gene is TRBD2 (6 bases). From germline, CDR1 is LGHDT and CDR2 YNNKEL (reference sequence). The V gene lost 4 bases and the J gene lost 7 bases, with 14 bases spanning the gap. The CDR3 runs 14 residues. CDR3 in amino acids: CASSPPTSLNEQFF. CDR3 nucleotides: TGTGCCAGCAGCCCCCCGACTAGTCTGAATGAGCAGTTCTTC.

The V and J genes are TRBV10-3 and TRBJ1-4, with D unclear. Trimming removed 0 bases from V and 3 bases from J, with 8 bases in between. CDR3 length equals 15 residues. Germline V CDR1 and CDR2: ENHRY, SYGVKD. CDR3 sequence reads: CAISESAGPNEKLFF. CDR3 DNA sequence: TGTGCCATCAGTGAGTCAGCGGGTCCTAATGAAAAACTGTTTTTT.

This rearrangement joins TRBV28 to TRBJ2-4, with TRBD2 matching 9 bases. J lost 5 bases, V lost 2 bases, and 7 bases had no gene match. CDR3 length: 16 residues. CDR1 and CDR2 from the germline V gene are MDHEN and SYDVKM. The CDR3 nucleotides read TGTGCCAGCAGTTTAGGACTAGCGAAGGGGGAAAACATTCAGTACTTC. It yields the protein CASSLGLAKGENIQYF.

The chain combines TRBV6-1 with TRBJ2-2; possibly TRBD2 for D (6 bases). CDR3 length equals 16 residues. The germline V and J ends were trimmed by 0 bases and 5 bases, with 13 bases remaining between them. Germline lookup yields CDR1 MNHNS and CDR2 SASEGT. CDR3 amino acids: CASSEAIGSETGELFF. The CDR3 DNA reads as TGTGCCAGCAGTGAAGCGATCGGGAGTGAAACCGGGGAGCTGTTTTTT.

The chain links TRBV7-2 to TRBJ1-2; the match to TRBD1 covers 9 bases. The germline CDR1 and CDR2 sequences are SGHTA and FQGNSA. J lost 2 bases, V lost 1 base, and 2 bases had no gene match. The length of the CDR3 is 15 residues. The CDR3 bases are TGTGCCAGCAGCTTAGAGGGACAGGGAAACTATGGCTACACCTTC. Translated: CASSLEGQGNYGYTF.

The rearrangement uses TRBV27 and TRBJ2-7, with TRBD1 matching 9 bases. This CDR3 is 17 amino acids long. Germline-derived CDR1 and CDR2 are MNHEY and SMNVEV (reference sequence). Trimming at V came to 5 bases and at J to 3 bases, leaving 14 bases not matched to a gene. CDR3 residues: CASSLKWGTGFLYEQYF. DNA of the CDR3: TGTGCCAGCAGTCTTAAGTGGGGGACAGGGTTTCTCTACGAGCAGTACTTC.

The chain recombines TRBV18 with TRBJ2-4; a weak D match, TRBD2 (6 bases). The V end lost 1 base, the J end lost 0 bases, and 10 bases lay between the germline ends. CDR1 is KGHSH, CDR2 LQKENI, per germline. The CDR3 runs 16 residues. The CDR3 protein is CASSPRGDLAKNIQYF. CDR3 coding DNA: TGTGCCAGCTCACCACGGGGGGACCTAGCCAAAAACATTCAGTACTTC.

A word on this clone: One junction end does not reproduce the germline sequence, and a read error may be involved. The chain uses TRBV28 and TRBJ2-3; 9 bases match TRBD1. Germline CDR1 reads MDHEN; CDR2 reads SYDVKM. The CDR3 spans 15 residues. CDR3 residues: CASSRDRAYTYTQYF. CDR3 coding DNA: TGTGCCAGCAGTCGGGACAGGGCCTACACATATACGCAGTATTTT.

In this sample, this clone turned up a few times. The rearrangement joins TRBV2 to TRBJ2-3, with 9 bases matching TRBD1. V shed 5 bases and J 0 bases; nucleotides not matched to a gene: 9. The CDR3 consists of 17 residues. Germline V gene data show CDR1 as SNHLY and CDR2 as FYNNEI. CDR3 region: CASSLSSGTGSTDTQYF. CDR3 nucleotides: TGTGCCAGCAGTCTATCGTCCGGGACAGGGAGCACAGATACGCAGTATTTT.

CDR3 sequence (DNA): TGTGCCAGCAGACCGACAGGGGGCGGCAACTACACCTTC. Translated: CASRPTGGGNYTF. J is TRBJ1-2 and V is TRBV12-3 or TRBV12-4; 10 bases match TRBD1. This CDR3 is 13 amino acids long. J gave up 10 bases and V 6 bases, and 8 bases lay outside the gene matches.

This chain connects TRBV11-1 to TRBJ2-7, with D perhaps assigned TRBD1 or TRBD2 (5 bases each). The CDR3 runs to 14 residues. V shed 1 base and J shed 1 base, with 8 bases lying between them. The V gene's germline CDR1 is SGHAT and CDR2 FQDESV (reference sequence). CDR3 nucleotides: TGTGCCAGCAGCTTAGTTGGGGGATCCTACGAGCAGTACTTC. Translation: CASSLVGGSYEQYF.

V and J are TRBV9 and TRBJ1-1; the D gene is possibly TRBD1 (5 bases). The CDR3 is 13 amino acids. Germline CDR1 is SGDLS and CDR2 is YYNGEE. Trimming took 3 bases from V and 5 from J, leaving 11 bases between them. The CDR3 bases are TGTGCCAGCAGCGCCCGGGGGTGGACTGAAGCTTTCTTT. Translating gives CASSARGWTEAFF.

This clone is labeled as medium-sized. V is TRBV29-1 and J is TRBJ1-1; D not certain. This CDR3 has 11 residues. Germline V gives CDR1 SQVTM, CDR2 ANQGSEA. The ends were cut back, 8 bases at V and 2 bases at J, with 9 bases in the middle. CDR3 protein: CSTYFNTEAFF. CDR3 in DNA: TGCAGCACATATTTCAACACTGAAGCTTTCTTT.

This rearrangement joins TRBV5-1 to TRBJ2-7; perhaps TRBD1 as D (5 bases). This CDR3 contains 14 residues. CDR1 is SGHRS and CDR2 is YFSETQ in the germline V gene. The V gene lost 2 bases and the J gene lost 2 bases, with 11 bases spanning the gap. CDR3 protein: CASSFDRATYEQYF. The DNA for the CDR3 is TGCGCCAGCAGCTTTGACAGAGCAACCTACGAGCAGTACTTC.

In this sample, this clone turned up once. The CDR3 loop reads CASSPGQPGTGELFF. CDR3 bases: TGTGCCAGCAGCCCTGGACAGCCGGGCACCGGGGAGCTGTTTTTT. This sequence joins TRBV7-3 and TRBJ2-2, with a tentative D call TRBD1 (6 bases). This CDR3 is 15 amino acids long. Trimming removed 5 bases from V and 4 bases from J, with 14 bases in between. Germline V gives CDR1 SGHTA, CDR2 FQGTGA.

The chain carries TRBV14 and TRBJ2-7, with a possible D match to TRBD1 (7 bases). The CDR3 is 13 residues long. Germline lookup yields CDR1 SGHDN and CDR2 FVKESK. Trimming cost V 4 bases and J 6 bases, with 13 bases left between them. DNA of the CDR3: TGTGCCAGCAGCCCGGGACAGCGGGTCGAGCAGTACTTC. Translation gives CASSPGQRVEQYF. Drawing the rest from reference TRBV14 and TRBJ2-7, the complete variable domain is EAGVTQFPSHSVIEKGQTVTLRCDPISGHDNLYWYRRVMGKEIKFLLHFVKESKQDESGMPNNRFLAERTGGTYSTLKVQPAELEDSGVYFCASSPGQRVEQYFGPGTRLTVT.

The V and J genes are TRBV19 and TRBJ1-2; D is undetermined. The V end lost 4 bases, the J end lost 4 bases, and 10 bases lay between the germline ends. Germline-derived CDR1 and CDR2 are LNHDA and SQIVND (reference sequence). The CDR3 length is 13 residues. The DNA of the CDR3 is TGTGCCAGTAGTACCCGGACTGTCTATGGCTACACCTTC. This codes for CASSTRTVYGYTF. The full variable domain, rest sourced from reference TRBV19 and TRBJ1-2, is DGGITQSPKYLFRKEGQNVTLSCEQNLNHDAMYWYRQDPGQGLRLIYYSQIVNDFQKGDIAEGYSVSREKKESFPLTVTSAQKNPTAFYLCASSTRTVYGYTFGSGTRLTVV.

This clone has a handful of counts. The gene calls are TRBV7-2 and TRBJ1-2, with D perhaps matching TRBD1 (6 bases). The V end lost 5 bases, the J end lost 4 bases, and 17 bases lay between the germline ends. This CDR3 has 15 amino acids. Germline CDR1 and CDR2: SGHTA and FQGNSA. In DNA form, the CDR3 reads TGTGCCAGCAGCCACCCTGACAGGCGTGCCTATGGCTACACCTTC. Translating gives CASSHPDRRAYGYTF.

This clone came up a few times. The V call is TRBV18, the J call TRBJ1-5; 8 bases align to TRBD1. Germline V gene lookup returns CDR1 KGHSH and CDR2 LQKENI. The CDR3 runs 17 residues. V gave up 2 bases and J gave up 2 bases; unmatched junction bases: 8. CDR3 sequence reads: CASSPSKTGVGNQPQHF. In DNA form, the CDR3 reads TGTGCCAGCTCACCAAGCAAGACAGGGGTGGGCAATCAGCCCCAGCATTTT.

The rearrangement uses TRBV7-2 and TRBJ2-1; D is possibly TRBD2 (5 bases). The V end was cut by 1 base, the J end by 4 bases, with 11 bases between. Germline CDR1 SGHTA, CDR2 FQGNSA. This CDR3 comprises 15 residues. CDR3 in amino acids: CASSLDGGLYNEQFF. CDR3 DNA: TGTGCCAGCAGCTTAGATGGCGGGCTATACAATGAGCAGTTCTTC. The full variable domain, in which reference TRBV7-2 and TRBJ2-1 provide the parts outside the CDR3, is GAGVSQSPSNKVTEKGKDVELRCDPISGHTALYWYRQSLGQGLEFLIYFQGNSAPDKSGLPSDRFSAERTGGSVSTLTIQRTQQEDSAVYLCASSLDGGLYNEQFFGPGTRLTVL.

The chain carries TRBV12-5 and TRBJ2-5, with 7 bases lining up with TRBD1. The V gene end was trimmed by 7 bases and the J gene end by 2 bases; junction bases not matched to a gene: 10. The germline V gene encodes CDR1 LGHNT and CDR2 FRNRAP. This CDR3 contains 15 residues. The CDR3 reads CASAKGQYEQETQYF. The CDR3 DNA reads TGTGCTAGTGCTAAGGGACAGTACGAACAAGAGACCCAGTACTTC.

The V call is TRBV14, the J call TRBJ2-5; TRBD1 aligns across 8 bases. V was clipped by 0 bases and J by 1 base; unmatched bases: 4. This CDR3 is built from 16 residues. The germline V gene encodes CDR1 SGHDN and CDR2 FVKESK. CDR3 DNA sequence: TGTGCCAGCAGCCAAGACTTCAGGGGGCCCCAAGAGACCCAGTACTTC. It translates to CASSQDFRGPQETQYF.

The V gene is TRBV4-3, the J gene TRBJ1-2; D is uncertain. CDR1 and CDR2 (germline): LGHNA, YSLEER. The CDR3 length is 15 residues. Trimming removed 0 bases at V and 2 bases at J, with 10 bases between. The CDR3 sequence is CASSQDPVDNYGYTF. The CDR3 DNA sequence: TGCGCCAGCAGCCAAGATCCGGTTGACAACTATGGCTACACCTTC.

This clone occurred a few times. The chain links TRBV20-1 to TRBJ1-1; maybe TRBD1 (5 bases). The ends were cut back, 3 bases at V and 0 bases at J, with 14 bases in the middle. The CDR3 has 15 residues. Germline CDR1 and CDR2: DFQATT and SNEGSKA (reference sequence). The CDR3 bases are TGCAGTGCTAGTGGGTTAGGGGAGATGAACACTGAAGCTTTCTTT. Translated, it gives CSASGLGEMNTEAFF.

The V gene is TRBV4-3, the J gene TRBJ1-1; D possibly corresponds to TRBD1 (6 bases). The germline CDR1 and CDR2 sequences are LGHNA and YSLEER. The CDR3 length is 15 residues. Trimming stripped 0 bases from V and 2 bases from J, with 10 bases between. DNA for the CDR3: TGCGCCAGCAGCCAAGAACACAGGGCTAACACTGAAGCTTTCTTT. The encoded protein is CASSQEHRANTEAFF.